These 17 T cell receptor beta chains were sequenced from one sample in a study of shared clonotypes between healthy human individuals. Repertoires were generated with immunoSEQ multiplex PCR, while TCRdb's copy carries only in-frame clones and drops some. The sample gives about 640,000 clones, more than 70% of which show up once; about 2% is in the top ten. Sequencing used memory CD4+ T cells sorted from blood. Sample subset: CD45RA-negative fraction. These TCRs come from a woman aged 30 to 39 in good health.

With regard to this clone: This sample includes further DNA sequences coding for the same CDR3. V usage is TRBV5-4 and J usage is TRBJ1-3; no clear D gene. The CDR3 is made up of 16 amino acids. Looked up from germline, CDR1 is SGHNT and CDR2 is YYREEE (reference sequence). V lost 0 bases and J 0 bases, leaving 10 bases between the germline ends. CDR3 in DNA: TGTGCCAGCAGCTTGGGAGGCAGGAGCTCTGGAAACACCATATATTTT. This translates into CASSLGGRSSGNTIYF.

The V and J genes are TRBV30 and TRBJ1-3; 8 bases are a match to TRBD1. The CDR3 spans 14 residues. Germline CDR1 reads GTSNPN; CDR2 reads SVGIG (reference sequence). Losses at the gene ends were 5 bases for V and 5 bases for J; bases not matched to a gene: 8. This CDR3 is CAWLDRTGRNTIYF. The CDR3 DNA follows: TGTGCCTGGCTCGACCGGACAGGGCGAAACACCATATATTTT.

This clone appeared a few times. The chain couples TRBV21-1 to TRBJ1-1; TRBD1, as called in the table, went unchecked against the DNA. TRBV21-1 is assigned pseudogene status. The CDR3 spans 14 residues. CDR3: CASSSRGRNTEAFF. The CDR3 DNA follows: TGTGCCAGCAGCTCCAGGGGCCGGAACACTGAAGCTTTCTTT.

The rearrangement joins TRBV7-7 to TRBJ2-1; D is unclear. V was pared by 1 base and J by 6 bases, with 13 bases between. The germline V gene has CDR1 SSHAT and CDR2 FNYEAQ (reference sequence). The CDR3 loop spans 15 amino acids. The CDR3 loop is CASSLGRGNVNEQFF. The DNA of the CDR3 is TGTGCCAGCAGCTTAGGTAGAGGTAATGTCAATGAGCAGTTCTTC. Using reference TRBV7-7 and TRBJ2-1 for the parts outside the CDR3, the full variable domain is GAGVSQSPRYKVTKRGQDVTLRCDPISSHATLYWYQQALGQGPEFLTYFNYEAQPDKSGLPSDRFSAERPEGSISTLTIQRTEQRDSAMYRCASSLGRGNVNEQFFGPGTRLTVL.

This clone was seen a few times. Other nucleotide sequences from this sample produce the same CDR3. Here the CDR3 reads CASSSGQNYNEQFF. CDR3 in DNA: TGTGCCAGCAGCTCCGGACAGAATTACAATGAGCAGTTCTTC. This chain links TRBV11-2 with TRBJ2-1, with a possible D match to TRBD1 (6 bases). V dropped 4 bases and J dropped 4 bases, with 11 bases sitting between them. Per germline, CDR1 SGHAT and CDR2 FQNNGV. This CDR3 is built from 14 residues.

V usage is TRBV4-1 and J usage is TRBJ1-5; D might be TRBD1 (5 bases). CDR1 is MGHRA, CDR2 YSYEKL, per germline. The CDR3 is 14 amino acids. Trimming took 4 bases from V and 6 from J, leaving 13 bases between them. Here the CDR3 reads CASSRSGAFQPQHF. The DNA for the CDR3 is TGCGCCAGCAGCCGGAGCGGGGCTTTTCAGCCCCAGCATTTT.

The table lists this clone with a few counts. This sequence joins TRBV21-1 and TRBJ2-3; the table's TRBD2 call for D was not verified on the DNA. TRBV21-1 is marked as a pseudogene. There are 19 residues in the CDR3. DNA for the CDR3: TGTGCCAGCAGCAAGAGACTAGCGGGACCAGGGGGTACCTGGGATACGCAGTATTTT. Protein: CASSKRLAGPGGTWDTQYF.

The table lists this clone with a few counts. The chain recombines TRBV29-1 with TRBJ1-2; D not resolved. The CDR3 has 11 amino acids. The V end was cut by 5 bases, the J end by 8 bases, with 12 bases between. The germline CDR1 and CDR2 sequences are SQVTM and ANQGSEA. DNA of the CDR3: TGCAGCGTTTCCACCCCAGAGGGCTACACCTTC. It specifies CSVSTPEGYTF.

The CDR3 sequence: CSVELAGLAGGTREQYF. The CDR3 DNA reads TGCAGCGTTGAATTGGCAGGACTAGCGGGAGGAACTCGCGAGCAGTACTTC. This rearrangement joins TRBV29-1 to TRBJ2-7, with 14 bases that match TRBD2. The CDR3 covers 17 residues. CDR1 and CDR2 from the germline V gene are SQVTM and ANQGSEA. V gave up 2 bases and J gave up 6 bases; unmatched junction bases: 12.

The chain uses TRBV14 and TRBJ1-1, with 7 bases fitting TRBD1. Germline CDR1 SGHDN, CDR2 FVKESK. V lost 5 bases to trimming and J lost 3 bases; unmatched junction nucleotides: 3. CDR3 length equals 13 residues. CDR3 nucleotide sequence: TGTGCCAGCAGCTTACAGGGGTACACTGAAGCTTTCTTT. Translation: CASSLQGYTEAFF.

This clone was observed once. The chain carries TRBV11-1 and TRBJ2-7; D uncertain. The V and J ends lost 5 bases and 7 bases respectively, with 15 bases between them. Germline CDR1 reads SGHAT; CDR2 reads FQDESV (reference sequence). The CDR3 is 13 residues long. The CDR3, as DNA: TGTGCCAGCAGCCGTACCCAAGTCGGGGAGCAGTACTTC. Its protein product is CASSRTQVGEQYF.

The chain is built from TRBV11-3 and TRBJ2-3; TRBD2 is a possible D gene (5 bases). V lost 5 bases and J 10 bases, leaving 13 bases between the germline ends. The CDR3 runs to 12 residues. The V gene's germline CDR1 is SGHNT and CDR2 YENEEA. The CDR3 bases are TGTGCCAGCAGCGAGCGAAGCGGTCCGCAGTATTTT. As protein: CASSERSGPQYF.

This rearrangement joins TRBV28 to TRBJ2-7; perhaps TRBD1 as D (7 bases). Germline V lookup: CDR1 MDHEN, CDR2 SYDVKM. V dropped 6 bases and J dropped 3 bases, with 15 bases sitting between them. The CDR3 contains 14 residues. This CDR3 is CASRPGGIDYEQYF. The CDR3, as DNA: TGTGCCAGCAGACCAGGGGGGATCGACTACGAGCAGTACTTC.

The chain links TRBV7-2 to TRBJ2-7; D remains ambiguous. Germline V gene data show CDR1 as SGHTA and CDR2 as FQGNSA. Trimming took 6 bases from V and 0 from J, leaving 18 bases between them. The CDR3 totals 16 residues. The CDR3 DNA follows: TGTGCCAGCAGACCTGGAAGCGATGGTAACTCCTACGAGCAGTACTTC. Amino acids: CASRPGSDGNSYEQYF.

This clone was seen only once. The J gene is TRBJ2-7, the V gene TRBV29-1; D may be TRBD2 (6 bases). Per germline, CDR1 SQVTM and CDR2 ANQGSEA. The V end lost 6 bases, the J end lost 6 bases, and 15 bases lay between the germline ends. The CDR3 sequence is 12 residues long. The chain's CDR3 is CSVEREVGEQYF. The CDR3 region has the DNA TGCAGCGTCGAGAGGGAGGTCGGCGAGCAGTACTTC.

With respect to this clone: This sample includes further DNA sequences coding for the same CDR3. The rearrangement links TRBV18 to TRBJ2-7; D is possibly TRBD2 (5 bases). CDR1 and CDR2 (germline): KGHSH, LQKENI. CDR3 length equals 14 residues. V was trimmed by 4 bases and J by 1 base, leaving 11 bases between them. In DNA, the CDR3 is TGTGCCAGCTCACGCGACACTAGTTCCTACGAGCAGTACTTC. The encoded protein is CASSRDTSSYEQYF.

About this clone itself: Additional DNA sequences in this sample encode the identical CDR3. This rearrangement joins TRBV6-4 to TRBJ2-1, with 10 bases lining up with TRBD2. After removal of 4 bases from V and 7 bases from J, the junction contained 4 bases not matched to a gene. Germline V gene data show CDR1 as MRHNA and CDR2 as SNTAGT. The CDR3 consists of 14 residues. This CDR3 is CASSVLAGYNEQFF. The CDR3 bases are TGTGCCAGCAGTGTACTAGCGGGATATAATGAGCAGTTCTTC.